This T cell receptor (beta chain) was profiled in a study of shared clonotypes between healthy human individuals. General study results and limits: Non-shared clonotypes were found to have lower generation probabilities than the clonotypes that were shared by all four of the sorted-subset donors.

This CDR3 has 16 amino acids. V lost 5 bases and J 5 bases, leaving 21 bases between the germline ends. CDR1 is LNHNV, CDR2 YYDKDF, per germline (reference sequence). To note about this clone: The antigen is not known.

Some clones are missing from TCRdb's copy, which holds only in-frame ones; the method was immunoSEQ multiplex PCR. The sample has around 700,000 clones; about 78% are singletons. This TCR came from a woman between 25 and 40 years old in good health. The V call is TRBV15, the J call TRBJ1-1, with no clear D. Input material: memory CD4+ T cells sorted from blood. Stated subset: CD45RA-negative fraction. The CDR3 loop reads CATSPRPATGRTEAFF. The DNA of the CDR3 is TGTGCCACCAGCCCACGGCCAGCGACGGGGAGGACTGAAGCTTTCTTT.